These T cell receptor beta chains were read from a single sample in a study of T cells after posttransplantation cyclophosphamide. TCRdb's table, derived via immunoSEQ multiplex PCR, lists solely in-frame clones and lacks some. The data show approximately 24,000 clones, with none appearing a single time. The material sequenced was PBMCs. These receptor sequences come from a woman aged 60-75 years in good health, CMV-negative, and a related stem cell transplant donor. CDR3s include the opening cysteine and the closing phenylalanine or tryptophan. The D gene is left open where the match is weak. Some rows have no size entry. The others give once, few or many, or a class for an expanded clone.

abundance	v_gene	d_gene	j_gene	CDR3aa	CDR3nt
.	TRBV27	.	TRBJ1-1	CASSYSSPGRTEAFF	TGTGCCAGCAGTTACTCGAGCCCGGGGAGGACTGAAGCTTTCTTT
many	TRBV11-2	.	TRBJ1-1	CASSWLGGTEAFF	TGTGCCAGCAGCTGGCTGGGGGGGACTGAAGCTTTCTTT
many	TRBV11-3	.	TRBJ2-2	CASRARPGDTGELFF	TGTGCCAGCAGGGCGCGGCCCGGGGACACCGGGGAGCTGTTTTTT
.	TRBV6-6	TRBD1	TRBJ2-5	CATSKGGGQETQYF	TGTGCCACCTCCAAAGGGGGCGGACAAGAGACCCAGTACTTC
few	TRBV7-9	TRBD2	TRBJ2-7	CASSRTSGIRSYEQYF	TGTGCCAGCAGCCGGACTAGCGGGATCAGGTCCTACGAGCAGTACTTC
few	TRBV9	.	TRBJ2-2	CASSPLPTGGGELFF	TGTGCCAGCAGCCCACTCCCCACTGGAGGCGGGGAGCTGTTTTTT
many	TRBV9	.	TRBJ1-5	CASSKGGDQPQHF	TGTGCCAGCAGCAAAGGGGGGGATCAGCCCCAGCATTTT
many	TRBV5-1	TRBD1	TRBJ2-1	CASSRDRGMFNEQFF	TGCGCCAGCAGTCGTGACAGGGGAATGTTCAATGAGCAGTTCTTC
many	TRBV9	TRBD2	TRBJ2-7	CASSIAGVGNEQYF	TGTGCCAGCAGTATAGCGGGAGTAGGTAACGAGCAGTACTTC
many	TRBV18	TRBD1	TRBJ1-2	CASSPNRGPYGYTF	TGTGCCAGCTCACCGAACAGGGGCCCCTATGGCTACACCTTC
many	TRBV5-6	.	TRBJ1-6	CASSWGRNSPLHF	TGTGCCAGCAGCTGGGGGAGGAATTCACCCCTCCACTTT
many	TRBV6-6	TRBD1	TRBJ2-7	CASSYLGQGLGYEQYF	TGTGCCAGCAGTTACTTAGGACAGGGGCTGGGTTACGAGCAGTACTTC
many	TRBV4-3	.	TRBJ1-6	CASSPEASYNSPLHF	TGCGCCAGCAGCCCCGAAGCCTCCTATAATTCACCCCTCCACTTT
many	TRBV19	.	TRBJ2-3	CASSIAWQGRNTQYF	TGTGCCAGTAGTATAGCATGGCAGGGTAGGAATACGCAGTATTTT
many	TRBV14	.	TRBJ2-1	CASSQHSSYNEQFF	TGTGCCAGCAGCCAACACAGCTCCTACAATGAGCAGTTCTTC
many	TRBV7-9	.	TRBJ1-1	CATDAKRGGEAFF	TGTGCCACCGACGCTAAAAGGGGGGGTGAAGCTTTCTTT
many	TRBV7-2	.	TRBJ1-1	CASSLLTANTEAFF	TGTGCCAGCAGCTTACTTACTGCGAACACTGAAGCTTTCTTT
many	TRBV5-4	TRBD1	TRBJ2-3	CASSPKRTGLTDTQYF	TGTGCCAGCAGCCCTAAAAGGACAGGTCTCACAGATACGCAGTATTTT
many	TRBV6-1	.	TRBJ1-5	CASTLTGWGNQPQHF	TGTGCCAGCACCTTGACGGGGTGGGGCAATCAGCCCCAGCATTTT
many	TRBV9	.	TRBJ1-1	CASSVDQGLDTEAFF	TGTGCCAGCAGCGTAGATCAGGGACTCGACACTGAAGCTTTCTTT
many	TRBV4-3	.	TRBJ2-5	CASSRGLAGETQYF	TGCGCCAGCAGCCGAGGACTTGCTGGGGAGACCCAGTACTTC
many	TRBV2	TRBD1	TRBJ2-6	CASSGTGQMVSGANVLTF	TGTGCCAGCAGTGGGACGGGACAGATGGTTTCTGGGGCCAACGTCCTGACTTTC
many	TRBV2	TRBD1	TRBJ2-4	CASRESYSGTGGDPGYF	TGTGCCAGCCGAGAGTCCTATTCCGGGACAGGGGGCGATCCCGGGTACTTC
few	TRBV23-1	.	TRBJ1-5	CASSPHVGGRDNQPQHF	TGCGCCAGCAGTCCCCACGTCGGAGGTAGGGACAATCAGCCCCAGCATTTT
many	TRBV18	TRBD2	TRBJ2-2	CASSPSSGGVGELFF	TGTGCCAGCTCACCATCCAGCGGGGGAGTCGGGGAGCTGTTTTTT
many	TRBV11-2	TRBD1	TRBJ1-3	CASSWGGGTGLSSGNTIYF	TGTGCCAGCAGCTGGGGAGGGGGGACAGGACTCAGCTCTGGAAACACCATATATTTT
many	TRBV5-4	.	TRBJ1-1	CASSPDAGRTEAFF	TGTGCCAGCAGCCCCGACGCAGGGAGGACTGAAGCTTTCTTT
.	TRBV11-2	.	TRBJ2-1	CASSVFFNEQFF	TGTGCCAGCAGCGTCTTTTTCAATGAGCAGTTCTTC
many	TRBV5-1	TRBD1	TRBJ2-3	CASSPGDRGRTDTQYF	TGCGCCAGCAGCCCGGGGGACAGGGGGCGCACAGATACGCAGTATTTT
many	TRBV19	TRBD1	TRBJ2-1	CASSMIRGNEQFF	TGTGCCAGTAGTATGATCAGGGGGAATGAGCAGTTCTTC
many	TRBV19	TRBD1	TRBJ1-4	CASSVDRGNEKLFF	TGTGCCAGTAGTGTCGACAGGGGGAACGAAAAACTGTTTTTT
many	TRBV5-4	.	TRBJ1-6	CASSLEGGQVSPLHF	TGTGCCAGCAGCTTGGAGGGGGGGCAGGTCTCACCCCTCCACTTC
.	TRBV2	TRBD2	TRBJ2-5	CASSKGLAGVWETQYF	TGTGCCAGCAGTAAGGGACTAGCGGGAGTGTGGGAGACCCAGTACTTC
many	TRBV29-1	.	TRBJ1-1	CSVGSEKVAFF	TGCAGCGTTGGATCGGAGAAGGTAGCTTTCTTT
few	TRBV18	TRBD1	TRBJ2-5	CASSPRGPETQYF	TGTGCCAGCTCACCGAGGGGGCCGGAGACCCAGTACTTC
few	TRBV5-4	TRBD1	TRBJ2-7	CASSLGPGGISYEQYF	TGTGCCAGCAGCCTGGGCCCAGGGGGTATCTCCTACGAGCAGTACTTC
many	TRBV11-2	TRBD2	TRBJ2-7	CASSFRRLAEYEQYF	TGTGCCAGCAGCTTCCGGCGACTAGCGGAATACGAGCAGTACTTC
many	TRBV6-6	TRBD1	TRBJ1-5	CASSSPLGQGTNPQHF	TGTGCCAGCAGTTCGCCTTTGGGACAGGGGACGAATCCCCAGCATTTT
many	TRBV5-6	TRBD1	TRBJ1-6	CASSLPGTGSSPLHF	TGTGCCAGCAGCTTGCCCGGGACAGGGAGTTCACCCCTCCACTTT
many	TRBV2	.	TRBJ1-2	CASRPHLGGGRYGYTF	TGTGCCAGCAGGCCCCACTTGGGGGGGGGCCGCTATGGCTACACCTTC